This TCR beta chain was found in a study of blood T cell repertoires in COVID-19. TCRdb keeps only in-frame clones here, not all; method: immunoSEQ multiplex PCR. The sample has 150,000 to 180,000 clones, 75% to 95% seen once. CDR3 length equals 14 residues. V lost 10 bases to trimming and J lost 2 bases; unmatched junction nucleotides: 8. CDR1 LNHDA and CDR2 SQIVND come from the germline V gene (reference sequence). The receptor was isolated from a man aged 50 to 59 with acute or convalescent COVID-19. J is TRBJ1-5 and V is TRBV19; TRBD1 agrees at 7 bases. Specimen: peripheral blood. Written as DNA, the CDR3 is TGTGCCACCGAGACAGGGTTGGGCAATCAGCCCCAGCATTTT. Protein sequence: CATETGLGNQPQHF.